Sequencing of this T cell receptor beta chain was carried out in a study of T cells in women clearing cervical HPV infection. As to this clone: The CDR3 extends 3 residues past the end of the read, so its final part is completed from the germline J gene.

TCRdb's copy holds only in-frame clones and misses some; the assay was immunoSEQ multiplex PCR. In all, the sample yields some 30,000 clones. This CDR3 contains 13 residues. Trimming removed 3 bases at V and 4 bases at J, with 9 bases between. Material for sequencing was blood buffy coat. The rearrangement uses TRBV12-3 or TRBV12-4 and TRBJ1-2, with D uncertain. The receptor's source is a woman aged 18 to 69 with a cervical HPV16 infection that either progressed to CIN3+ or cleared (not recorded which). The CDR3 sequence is CASSFRVSYGYTF. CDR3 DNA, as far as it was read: TGTGCCAGCAGTTTTAGAGTGAGCTATGGC.